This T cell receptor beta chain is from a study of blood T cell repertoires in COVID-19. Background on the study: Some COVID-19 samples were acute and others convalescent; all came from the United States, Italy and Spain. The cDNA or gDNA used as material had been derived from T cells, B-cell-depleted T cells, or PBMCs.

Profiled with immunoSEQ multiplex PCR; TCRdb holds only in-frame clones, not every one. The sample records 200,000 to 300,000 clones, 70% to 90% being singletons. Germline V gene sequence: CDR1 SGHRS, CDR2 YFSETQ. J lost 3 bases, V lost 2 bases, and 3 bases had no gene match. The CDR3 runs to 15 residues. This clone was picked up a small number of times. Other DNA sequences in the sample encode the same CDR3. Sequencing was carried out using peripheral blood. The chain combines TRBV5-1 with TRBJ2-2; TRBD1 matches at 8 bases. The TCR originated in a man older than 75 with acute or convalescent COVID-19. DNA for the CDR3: TGCGCCAGCAGCTTAGACAGGGGAGACACCGGGGAGCTGTTTTTT. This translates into CASSLDRGDTGELFF.